This T cell receptor beta chain was identified in a study of OX40 agonist ivuxolimab in advanced cancers. Libraries were prepared by immunoSEQ multiplex PCR; TCRdb keeps only in-frame clonotypes and omits some of them. This table holds under 40,000 clones, over 85% found once. The CDR3 has 12 amino acids. CDR1 is MNHEY and CDR2 is SVGAGI in the germline V gene. After removal of 5 bases from V and 7 bases from J, the junction contained 5 bases not matched to a gene. The sample consisted of CD4+ or CD8+ T cells sorted from blood, taken in a trial of the OX40 agonist ivuxolimab. The TCR originated in an adult with an advanced solid tumor such as melanoma, head and neck, liver or kidney cancer. The chain employs TRBV6-5 and TRBJ2-7, with TRBD1 matching 7 bases. This chain's CDR3 is CASSTRQGEQYF. The CDR3, as DNA: TGTGCCAGCAGTACCCGACAGGGAGAGCAGTACTTC.